Shown below are 23 T cell receptor beta chains from a single sample sequenced in a study of blood T cell repertoires in COVID-19. Produced via immunoSEQ multiplex PCR; TCRdb's table is partial and in-frame only. The repertoire consists of about 150,000 clones, with about 87% occurring once and the leading ten covering about 2.6%. Sequenced: peripheral blood. The receptors stem from a woman aged 80 or over with COVID-19, enrolled during active disease.

This chain joins TRBV18 and TRBJ1-2, with D unresolved. The CDR3 covers 14 residues. Germline loops: CDR1 KGHSH, CDR2 LQKENI. V shed 0 bases and J shed 8 bases, with 13 bases lying between them. CDR3 protein: CASSPPYPGGGYTF. For the CDR3, the DNA is TGTGCCAGCTCACCACCTTACCCCGGCGGCGGCTACACCTTC.

The chain couples TRBV10-3 to TRBJ2-7; D is ambiguous. This CDR3 is built from 13 residues. Trimming left V 2 bases short and J 0 bases short, with 5 bases between. Germline V gene data show CDR1 as ENHRY and CDR2 as SYGVKD. The DNA for the CDR3 is TGTGCCATCAGTGAGCCAATCTCCTACGAGCAGTACTTC. Protein sequence: CAISEPISYEQYF.

The rearrangement uses TRBV5-4 and TRBJ1-3; 8 bases fit TRBD1. CDR1 SGHNT and CDR2 YYREEE come from the germline V gene (reference sequence). V shed 4 bases, J shed 2 bases, and the junction held 2 bases outside the gene matches. The CDR3 sequence is 14 residues long. The CDR3 is CASSPQGAGNTIYF. In DNA, the CDR3 is TGTGCCAGCAGCCCACAGGGGGCTGGAAACACCATATATTTT. Full variable domain (rest looked up from reference TRBV5-4 and TRBJ1-3): ETGVTQSPTHLIKTRGQQVTLRCSSQSGHNTVSWYQQALGQGPQFIFQYYREEENGRGNFPPRFSGLQFPNYSSELNVNALELDDSALYLCASSPQGAGNTIYFGEGSWLTVV.

V is TRBV21-1 and J is TRBJ1-2. TRBV21-1 is designated a pseudogene. The CDR3 contains 10 residues. The CDR3 spells CASSKLSYTF. The CDR3 DNA reads as TGTGCCAGCAGCAAATTAAGCTACACCTTC.

The chain links TRBV19 to TRBJ1-2, with a weak D call TRBD1 (5 bases). The V gene's germline CDR1 is LNHDA and CDR2 SQIVND (reference sequence). The CDR3 is made up of 14 amino acids. V was clipped by 11 bases and J by 4 bases, with 20 bases between them. The CDR3: CASRSGQGVYGYTF. Here the CDR3 DNA reads TGTGCCTCTAGATCGGGCCAGGGCGTCTATGGCTACACCTTC.

The V gene is TRBV12-3 or TRBV12-4, the J gene TRBJ1-3, with unresolved D. V dropped 6 bases and J dropped 0 bases, with 6 bases sitting between them. The CDR3 contains 13 residues. The CDR3 DNA reads TGTGCCAGCAGATCAGACTCTGGAAACACCATATATTTT. Protein: CASRSDSGNTIYF.

The J gene is TRBJ1-5, the V gene TRBV6-5; D ambiguous. Germline CDR1 is MNHEY and CDR2 is SVGAGI. The germline V and J ends were trimmed by 6 bases and 2 bases, with 11 bases remaining between them. This CDR3 contains 14 residues. The CDR3 bases are TGTGCCAGCAGCGACTATACGGGCAATCAGCCCCAGCATTTT. Encoded protein: CASSDYTGNQPQHF.

J is TRBJ1-3 and V is TRBV28; TRBD1 matches at 7 bases. The CDR3 runs to 15 residues. J was trimmed by 4 bases and V by 3 bases; bases with no gene match: 6. The V gene's germline CDR1 is MDHEN and CDR2 SYDVKM. In DNA, the CDR3 is TGTGCCAGCAGTTTGCCAGCGACAGGGGGAAACACCATATATTTT. Its translation: CASSLPATGGNTIYF.

V gene TRBV5-1 combines with J gene TRBJ1-4, with 9 bases fitting TRBD1. The germline V gene encodes CDR1 SGHRS and CDR2 YFSETQ. This CDR3 has 16 residues. Trimming at V came to 4 bases and at J to 3 bases, leaving 7 bases not matched to a gene. This chain's CDR3 is CASSLGQGTANEKLFF. The DNA of the CDR3 is TGCGCCAGCAGCCTAGGACAGGGGACGGCTAATGAAAAACTGTTTTTT.

V and J are TRBV6-5 and TRBJ1-2; TRBD1 is a possible D gene (6 bases). Germline V gene lookup returns CDR1 MNHEY and CDR2 SVGAGI. There are 15 residues in the CDR3. V lost 0 bases and J lost 3, with 11 bases in between. Here the CDR3 reads CASSYSQGRDYGYTF. The DNA for the CDR3 is TGTGCCAGCAGTTACTCGCAGGGGAGGGACTATGGCTACACCTTC.

This clone has just a few counts. CDR3 amino acids: CATSDRRGNYGYTF. CDR3 sequence (DNA): TGTGCCACCAGTGATCGCAGGGGGAACTATGGCTACACCTTC. The chain carries TRBV24-1 and TRBJ1-2; 7 bases align to TRBD1. Germline lookup yields CDR1 KGHDR and CDR2 SFDVKD. Unmatched junction bases numbered 2, after V lost 3 bases and J lost 2 bases. The length of the CDR3 is 14 residues.

The gene calls are TRBV5-1 and TRBJ2-5; 14 bases match TRBD2. Germline CDR1 is SGHRS and CDR2 is YFSETQ. J lost 4 bases, V lost 3 bases, and 5 bases had no gene match. This CDR3 is built from 16 residues. The CDR3 is CASSSQGLAGGETQYF. DNA of the CDR3: TGCGCCAGCAGCTCCCAAGGACTAGCGGGAGGAGAGACCCAGTACTTC.

The CDR3 DNA follows: TGCGCCAGCAGCTTGGACAGTTATCAGCCCCAGCATTTT. Translation: CASSLDSYQPQHF. The gene calls are TRBV5-1 and TRBJ1-5; D unclear. Germline V gene lookup returns CDR1 SGHRS and CDR2 YFSETQ. The germline V and J ends were trimmed by 0 bases and 5 bases, with 6 bases remaining between them. This CDR3 is 13 amino acids long.

The chain carries TRBV9 and TRBJ1-2; 8 bases are shared with TRBD1. Trimming cost V 4 bases and J 7 bases; bases outside gene matches: 12. This CDR3 has 15 amino acids. Germline V gene data show CDR1 as SGDLS and CDR2 as YYNGEE. The chain's CDR3 is CASSSQPSGGVGYTF. CDR3 coding DNA: TGTGCCAGCAGCTCCCAGCCCTCAGGGGGCGTTGGCTACACCTTC.

The chain is built from TRBV7-3 and TRBJ1-5; a weak D match, TRBD1 (5 bases). The CDR3 consists of 13 residues. CDR1 and CDR2 from the germline V gene are SGHTA and FQGTGA. Between the trimmed V and J ends, which lost 5 bases and 3 bases, there was a span of 8 bases. The CDR3 DNA reads TGTGCCAGCAGCGCGGGGCTCAATCAGCCCCAGCATTTT. Protein sequence: CASSAGLNQPQHF.

V gene TRBV6-5 combines with J gene TRBJ1-4; no firm D call. CDR3 length equals 12 residues. Germline CDR1 reads MNHEY; CDR2 reads SVGAGI. Trimming cost V 6 bases and J 4 bases, with 6 bases left between them. The CDR3 coding sequence is TGTGCCAGCAGACGGGGTAATGAAAAACTGTTTTTT. This translates into CASRRGNEKLFF.

This chain uses TRBV7-2 with TRBJ1-4; no reliable D call. The CDR3 sequence is 13 residues long. CDR1 is SGHTA, CDR2 FQGNSA, per germline. V dropped 1 base and J dropped 6 bases, with 6 bases sitting between them. CDR3 protein: CASSLVQHEKLFF. In DNA form, the CDR3 reads TGTGCCAGCAGCTTAGTACAGCATGAAAAACTGTTTTTT.

The chain links TRBV18 to TRBJ1-4; a possible D gene is TRBD1 (5 bases). The CDR3 runs to 13 residues. V lost 4 bases and J lost 4, with 7 bases in between. In germline, CDR1 is KGHSH, CDR2 LQKENI. The CDR3 DNA reads as TGTGCCAGCTCACGAGACAGTAATGAAAAACTGTTTTTT. Translating it yields CASSRDSNEKLFF.

The chain joins TRBV28 to TRBJ2-1; D unresolved. Germline V gives CDR1 MDHEN, CDR2 SYDVKM. Deletions cut 6 bases from V and 3 bases from J, with 12 bases between. The CDR3 has 14 amino acids. The CDR3 DNA is TGTGCCAGCAGCGCAGGTAGTTTCTACAATGAGCAGTTCTTC. It specifies CASSAGSFYNEQFF.

The chain couples TRBV19 to TRBJ2-2; D is ambiguous. V dropped 9 bases and J dropped 1 base, with 12 bases sitting between them. This CDR3 comprises 14 residues. Germline assignment: CDR1 LNHDA and CDR2 SQIVND (reference sequence). Here the CDR3 DNA reads TGTGCCAGCAAAACCCCGGGGAACACCGGGGAGCTGTTTTTT. Translated: CASKTPGNTGELFF.

V and J are TRBV9 and TRBJ2-5; 9 nucleotides match TRBD2. The CDR3 loop spans 15 amino acids. The V and J ends lost 0 bases and 5 bases, in that order; junction bases with no gene match: 5. Germline CDR1 SGDLS, CDR2 YYNGEE. The CDR3 here is CASSVGLAGMETQYF. The CDR3 DNA sequence: TGTGCCAGCAGCGTAGGCCTAGCGGGAATGGAGACCCAGTACTTC.

The chain joins TRBV6-5 to TRBJ1-1; 9 positions match TRBD1. CDR3 length equals 13 residues. Germline loops: CDR1 MNHEY, CDR2 SVGAGI. The trim removed 8 bases at V and 2 bases at J, leaving 3 bases unmatched. The CDR3 sequence is CASEQGANTEAFF. Here the CDR3 DNA reads TGTGCCAGCGAACAGGGGGCAAACACTGAAGCTTTCTTT.

J is TRBJ1-2 and V is TRBV2; D gene ambiguous. This CDR3 spans 16 amino acids. Trimming removed 3 bases from V and 4 bases from J, with 18 bases in between. Germline assignment: CDR1 SNHLY and CDR2 FYNNEI. CDR3 in DNA: TGTGCCAGCAGTGAGGTTCGAGATCGGCAGGCCTATGGCTACACCTTC. It translates to CASSEVRDRQAYGYTF.